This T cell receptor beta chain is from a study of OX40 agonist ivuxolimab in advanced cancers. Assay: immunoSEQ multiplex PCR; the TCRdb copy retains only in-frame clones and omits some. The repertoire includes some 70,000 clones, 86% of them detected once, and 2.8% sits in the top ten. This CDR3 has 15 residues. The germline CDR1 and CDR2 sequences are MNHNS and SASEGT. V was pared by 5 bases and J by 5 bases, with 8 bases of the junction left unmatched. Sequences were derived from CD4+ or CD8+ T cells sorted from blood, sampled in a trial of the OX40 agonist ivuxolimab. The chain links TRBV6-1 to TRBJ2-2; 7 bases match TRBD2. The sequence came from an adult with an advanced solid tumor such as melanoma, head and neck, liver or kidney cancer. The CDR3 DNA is TGTGCCAGCAGTCCAGACACGGGGGGTACCGGGGAGCTGTTTTTT. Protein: CASSPDTGGTGELFF.